This is a list of T cell receptor beta chains from one sample in a study of cytomegalovirus exposure and HLA in healthy donors. This table comes from immunoSEQ multiplex PCR, and its TCRdb copy is limited to in-frame clones, with some not included. The sample contains 85,000 to 130,000 clones, 76% of which appear only once. Specimen: PBMCs. The receptors come from a woman aged 50 to 60 in good health and CMV-seropositive. Both conserved end residues are part of each CDR3. The order of the fields is D gene, J gene, clone size, V gene, CDR3 DNA, CDR3 protein. D genes are given only for firm matches. Clone size is shown for a subset of rows, as once, few, many or a class of expanded clone.

TRBD2,TRBJ2-1,once,TRBV5-1,TGCGCCAGCAGCTTGTTGGGACTAGCGTCCTATGAGCAGTTCTTC,CASSLLGLASYEQFF
TRBD2,TRBJ2-1,.,TRBV19,TGTGCCAGTAGTCTAGCGGGGGGACCCCACAATGAGCAGTTCTTC,CASSLAGGPHNEQFF
TRBD2,TRBJ2-7,.,TRBV4-2,TGTGCCAGCAGCCAACCCGGGACTAGTATCCACGAGCAGTACTTC,CASSQPGTSIHEQYF
.,TRBJ2-1,few,TRBV5-4,TGTGCCAGCAGCAAGGGGGGGGAGATGGATGAGCAGTTCTTC,CASSKGGEMDEQFF
.,TRBJ2-7,.,TRBV4-1,TGCGCCAGCAGCCAAGTCTCCCACGAGCAGTACTTC,CASSQVSHEQYF
.,TRBJ1-4,.,TRBV7-9,TGTGCCAGCAGCCCGCCGGGAGGCTATGATAATGAAAAACTGTTTTTT,CASSPPGGYDNEKLFF
TRBD2,TRBJ2-7,few,TRBV4-1,TGCGCCAGCAGCCAAGGGACTAGCTCTTACGAGCAGTACTTC,CASSQGTSSYEQYF
TRBD1,TRBJ1-1,.,TRBV10-3,TGTGCCATCAGTGTGAGGACAGGTTCTGAAGCTTTCTTT,CAISVRTGSEAFF
.,TRBJ2-2,.,TRBV7-9,TGTGCCAGCAGCTTAGTTATAGGGGCCGGGGAGCTGTTTTTT,CASSLVIGAGELFF
.,TRBJ1-4,.,TRBV5-4,TGTGCCAGCAGCTTGCCGGAGTACGAAAAACTGTTTTTT,CASSLPEYEKLFF
TRBD1,TRBJ1-4,.,TRBV6-5,TGTGCCAGCAGTGACAGGGGGCATGGAAAACTGTTTTTT,CASSDRGHGKLFF
.,TRBJ1-1,.,TRBV21-1,TGTGCCAGCAGCCCCCAAGGCGCCGGGGCTTTCTTT,CASSPQGAGAFF
TRBD2,TRBJ2-3,.,TRBV7-8,TGTGCCAGCAGCTTACGGACTAGCGGCCCCACAGATACGCAGTATTTT,CASSLRTSGPTDTQYF